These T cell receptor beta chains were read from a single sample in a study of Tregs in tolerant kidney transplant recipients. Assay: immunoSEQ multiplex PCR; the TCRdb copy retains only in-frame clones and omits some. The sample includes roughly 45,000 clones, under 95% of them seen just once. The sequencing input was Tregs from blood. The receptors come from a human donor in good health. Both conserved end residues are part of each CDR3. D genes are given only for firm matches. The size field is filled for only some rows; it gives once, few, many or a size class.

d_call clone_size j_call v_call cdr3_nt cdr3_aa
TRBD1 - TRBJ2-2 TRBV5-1 TGCGCCAGCAGCGCCGGGACAGGGGTAACCGGGGAGCTGTTTTTT CASSAGTGVTGELFF
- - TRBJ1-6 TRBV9 TGTGCCAGCAGCGCCCCCACACCGAATTCACCCCTCCACTTT CASSAPTPNSPLHF
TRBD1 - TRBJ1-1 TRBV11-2 TGTGCCAGCAGCCTCAGGACAGGGAGAACTGAAGCTTTCTTT CASSLRTGRTEAFF
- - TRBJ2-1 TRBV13 TGTGCCAGCAGCTTAGTAGTTAGGGCAGACTACAATGAGCAGTTCTTC CASSLVVRADYNEQFF
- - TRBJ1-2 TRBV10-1 TGCGCCAGCAGTGAGGGACAAAACTATGGCTACACCTTC CASSEGQNYGYTF
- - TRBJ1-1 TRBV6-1 TGTGCCAGCAAAGGACCCGGGACGGGGAACACTGAAGCTTTCTTT CASKGPGTGNTEAFF
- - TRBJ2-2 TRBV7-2 TGTGCCAGCAGCTTAGAGGCCCAAAGGTTGTTCGGGGAGCTGTTTTTT CASSLEAQRLFGELFF
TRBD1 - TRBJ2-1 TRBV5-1 TGCGCCAGCAGCACCGAGTTCACAGGGGAAGATGAGCAGTTCTTC CASSTEFTGEDEQFF
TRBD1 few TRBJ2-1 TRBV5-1 TGCGCCAGCAGCCCGGGACAGGGGTCATACAATGAGCAGTTCTTC CASSPGQGSYNEQFF
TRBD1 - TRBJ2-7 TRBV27 TGTGCCAGCAGTCCCCAGCCAGGGGGCTCCTACGAGCAGTACTTC CASSPQPGGSYEQYF
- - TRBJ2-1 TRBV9 TGTGCCAGCAGCGTAAGGGGGGGCCTAATAGCCTACAATGAGCAGTTCTTC CASSVRGGLIAYNEQFF
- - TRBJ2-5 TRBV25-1 TGTGCCAGCAGACAAGAGACCCAGTACTTC CASRQETQYF
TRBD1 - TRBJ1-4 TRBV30 TGTGCCTGGAGTCCCCGGGAAAGACAGGGGTACGGAAAACTGTTTTTT CAWSPRERQGYGKLFF
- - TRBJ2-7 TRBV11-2 TGTGCCAGCAGCCCCGGTCGGGATGACGAGCAGTACTTC CASSPGRDDEQYF
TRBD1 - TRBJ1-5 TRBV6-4 TGTGCCAGCAGCCTTCCAGGGGGGTGGGACTATAGCAATCAGCCCCAGCATTTT CASSLPGGWDYSNQPQHF
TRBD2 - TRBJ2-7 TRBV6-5 TGTGCCAGCAGTTACTCTGGAGGGAGGGGAGCCCCGTACTTC CASSYSGGRGAPYF
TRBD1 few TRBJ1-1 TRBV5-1 TGCGCCAGCAGCTTGCAGGGGGCATACAACACTGAAGCTTTCTTT CASSLQGAYNTEAFF
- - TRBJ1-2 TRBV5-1 TGCGCCAGCGGATCCTTGGACTATGGCTACACCTTC CASGSLDYGYTF
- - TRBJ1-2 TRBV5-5 TGTGCCAGCAGGGGTGGGGTGCAGGAACCCTATGGCTACACCTTC CASRGGVQEPYGYTF
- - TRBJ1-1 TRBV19 TGTGCCAGTAGTCCTCCGGTCGCTAGAGGATGGACTGAAGCTTTCTTT CASSPPVARGWTEAFF
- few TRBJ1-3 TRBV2 TGTGCCACCGAGGCGACAGGTCGAAACACCATATATTTT CATEATGRNTIYF
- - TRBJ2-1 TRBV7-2 TGTGCCAGCAGCCCCTGGGGGCTAGCGGCCTACAATGAGCAGTTCTTC CASSPWGLAAYNEQFF
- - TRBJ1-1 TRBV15 TGTGCCACCAGCAGAGGTGGCAGTCTCGTTGCGGAAGCTTTCTTT CATSRGGSLVAEAFF
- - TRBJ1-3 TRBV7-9 TGTGCCAGCAGCTTACAAGGGCACGGAAACACCATATATTTT CASSLQGHGNTIYF
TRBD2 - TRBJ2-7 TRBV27 TGTGCCAGCAGTTTTGGCGGGGGGGCCGTCCACGAGCAGTACTTC CASSFGGGAVHEQYF
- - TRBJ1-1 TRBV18 TGTGCCAGCTCAAGAAGCGGGAACACTGAAGCTTTCTTT CASSRSGNTEAFF